These 4 T cell receptor beta chains share one sample of origin, sequenced in a study of OX40 agonist ivuxolimab in advanced cancers. Measured with immunoSEQ multiplex PCR; TCRdb has only the in-frame clones, and not every one. The data contain over 100,000 clones, about 94% of them singletons. This sample comprised CD4+ or CD8+ T cells sorted from blood, obtained in a trial of the OX40 agonist ivuxolimab. The receptors were sampled from an adult with an advanced solid tumor such as melanoma, head and neck, liver or kidney cancer.

V is TRBV5-6 and J is TRBJ2-3, with 14 bases matching TRBD2. J lost 8 bases, V lost 3 bases, and 8 bases had no gene match. From germline, CDR1 is SGHDT and CDR2 YYEEEE. The CDR3 sequence is 16 residues long. Here the CDR3 reads CASSSGLAGEPGTQYF. For the CDR3, the DNA is TGTGCCAGCAGCTCGGGACTAGCGGGAGAACCGGGTACGCAGTATTTT.

This rearrangement joins TRBV6-1 to TRBJ1-1; D gene ambiguous. Trimming removed 1 base at V and 2 bases at J, with 8 bases between. The CDR3 totals 14 residues. Germline V gene sequence: CDR1 MNHNS, CDR2 SASEGT. CDR3 coding DNA: TGTGCCAGCAGTGAAGTGTTGGGAAACACTGAAGCTTTCTTT. Translating gives CASSEVLGNTEAFF.

This clone was counted once. V is TRBV7-2 and J is TRBJ1-2; unclear D gene. Germline CDR1 and CDR2: SGHTA and FQGNSA. This CDR3 is built from 16 residues. Trimming cost V 1 base and J 3 bases, with 15 bases left between them. The CDR3: CASSLVGGPGDYGYTF. CDR3 nucleotides: TGTGCCAGCAGCTTAGTAGGCGGCCCTGGCGACTATGGCTACACCTTC.

This chain joins TRBV6-1 and TRBJ1-1, with 8 bases identical to TRBD1. The CDR3 totals 13 residues. The V and J ends lost 9 bases and 4 bases, in that order; junction bases with no gene match: 7. Germline lookup yields CDR1 MNHNS and CDR2 SASEGT. CDR3 residues: CASSLQGGTEAFF. The CDR3 DNA sequence: TGTGCCAGTTCTCTACAGGGGGGCACTGAAGCTTTCTTT.